The 10 T cell receptor beta chains presented below share a single source sample, sequenced in a study of T cell responses to AZD1222 COVID-19 vaccine. Repertoires were generated with immunoSEQ multiplex PCR, while TCRdb's copy carries only in-frame clones and drops some. The table shows about 81,000 clones, with 90% occurring only once. The specimen was peripheral blood, collected 28 days after the second AZD1222 dose. These receptor sequences come from an adult who received the AZD1222 COVID-19 vaccine.

The gene calls are TRBV5-1 and TRBJ1-2, with D uncertain. In germline, CDR1 is SGHRS, CDR2 YFSETQ. The CDR3 runs 13 residues. Trimming left V 0 bases short and J 4 bases short, with 7 bases between. Here the CDR3 reads CASSLVPVYGYTF. The DNA for the CDR3 is TGCGCCAGCAGCTTGGTCCCAGTCTATGGCTACACCTTC.

The CDR3 protein is CASSSDPRTTGNGYTF. The CDR3 bases are TGCGCCAGCAGCTCCGACCCCCGAACCACAGGGAACGGCTACACCTTC. This chain uses TRBV5-1 with TRBJ1-2, with D possibly matching TRBD1 (6 bases). Deletions cut 3 bases from V and 8 bases from J, with 23 bases between. The germline V gene has CDR1 SGHRS and CDR2 YFSETQ. The CDR3 length is 16 residues.

The rearrangement links TRBV18 to TRBJ2-5; 7 bases are a match to TRBD1. Germline CDR1 and CDR2: KGHSH and LQKENI. V lost 1 base, J lost 6 bases, and 2 bases stayed unmatched. The CDR3 runs 13 residues. The CDR3 coding sequence is TGTGCCAGCTCACCACAGGGGGCGCAGACCCAGTACTTC. As protein: CASSPQGAQTQYF. Filled out from reference TRBV18 and TRBJ2-5, the complete variable domain reads NAGVMQNPRHLVRRRGQEARLRCSPMKGHSHVYWYRQLPEEGLKFMVYLQKENIIDESGMPKERFSAEFPKEGPSILRIQQVVRGDSAAYFCASSPQGAQTQYFGPGTRLLVL.

The chain employs TRBV2 and TRBJ1-1; no clear D. The germline V gene encodes CDR1 SNHLY and CDR2 FYNNEI. The CDR3 consists of 14 residues. V was trimmed by 7 bases and J by 1 base, leaving 13 bases between them. CDR3 nucleotides: TGTGCCAGCAAATTAGTGGAAGGGAACACTGAAGCTTTCTTT. Translation: CASKLVEGNTEAFF.

This chain connects TRBV7-8 to TRBJ2-7, with 7 nucleotides matching TRBD1. V dropped 2 bases and J dropped 4; count of bases not matched to a gene: 8. The germline V gene has CDR1 SGHVS and CDR2 FQNEAQ. This CDR3 region has 15 residues. The CDR3 DNA follows: TGTGCCAGCAGCTTAAGGGTGGACAGGCCTTACGAGCAGTACTTC. Residues: CASSLRVDRPYEQYF.

The chain joins TRBV10-3 to TRBJ1-5, with no clear D. CDR1 and CDR2 (germline): ENHRY, SYGVKD. V lost 3 bases and J 7 bases, leaving 13 bases between the germline ends. The length of the CDR3 is 14 residues. CDR3 in amino acids: CAISDFGFGQPQHF. Here the CDR3 DNA reads TGTGCCATCAGTGACTTTGGGTTTGGACAGCCCCAGCATTTT.

The chain couples TRBV28 to TRBJ1-2, with a weak D call TRBD1 (5 bases). Trimming pared 4 bases from V and 4 bases from J, leaving 13 bases between. Germline loops: CDR1 MDHEN, CDR2 SYDVKM. The CDR3 has 14 amino acids. The CDR3 DNA sequence: TGTGCCAGCAGTTCACCGGGACTGCCCTATGGCTACACCTTC. Its translation is CASSSPGLPYGYTF.

This chain joins TRBV5-3 and TRBJ1-2; D unclear. TRBV5-3 is marked as an open reading frame, function uncertain. Deletions cut 2 bases from V and 0 bases from J, with 17 bases between. The CDR3 is made up of 17 amino acids. The CDR3 DNA reads as TGTGCCAGAAGCTTCCAAAAACTCGGCAGCGCTAACTATGGCTACACCTTC. Protein sequence: CARSFQKLGSANYGYTF.

This chain uses TRBV7-3 with TRBJ2-2, with D perhaps matching TRBD1 (6 bases). The CDR3 sequence is 17 residues long. Trimming removed 1 base from V and 6 bases from J, with 18 bases in between. Germline V gene lookup returns CDR1 SGHTA and CDR2 FQGTGA. CDR3 sequence: CASSLNRGRGLAGELFF. The CDR3 bases are TGTGCCAGCAGCTTAAACCGGGGCAGGGGCTTAGCCGGGGAGCTGTTTTTT.

The chain couples TRBV3-1 (or the pseudogene TRBV3-2) to TRBJ2-1; D not resolved. The CDR3 covers 11 residues. Germline V CDR1 and CDR2: LGHDT, YNNKEL (reference sequence). Trimming left V 1 base short and J 6 bases short, with 1 base between. CDR3 sequence reads: CASSQANEQFF. The CDR3 DNA follows: TGTGCCAGCAGCCAAGCCAATGAGCAGTTCTTC.